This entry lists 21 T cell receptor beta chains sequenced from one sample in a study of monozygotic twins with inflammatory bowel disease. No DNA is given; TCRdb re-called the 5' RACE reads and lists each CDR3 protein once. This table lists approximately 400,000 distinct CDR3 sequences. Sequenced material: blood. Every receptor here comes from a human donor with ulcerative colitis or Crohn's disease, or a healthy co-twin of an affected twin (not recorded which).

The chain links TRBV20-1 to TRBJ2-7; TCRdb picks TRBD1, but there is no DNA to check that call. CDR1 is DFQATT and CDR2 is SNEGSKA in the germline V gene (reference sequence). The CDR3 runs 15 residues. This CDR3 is CSASTGTNPAYEQYF.

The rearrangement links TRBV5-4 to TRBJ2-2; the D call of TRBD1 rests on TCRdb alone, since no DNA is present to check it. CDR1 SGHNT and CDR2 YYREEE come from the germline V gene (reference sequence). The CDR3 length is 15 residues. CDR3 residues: CASSSQGENTGELFF.

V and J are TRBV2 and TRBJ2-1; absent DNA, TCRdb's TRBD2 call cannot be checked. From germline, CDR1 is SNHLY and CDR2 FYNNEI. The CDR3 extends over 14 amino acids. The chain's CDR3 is CASSLLRALGEQFF.

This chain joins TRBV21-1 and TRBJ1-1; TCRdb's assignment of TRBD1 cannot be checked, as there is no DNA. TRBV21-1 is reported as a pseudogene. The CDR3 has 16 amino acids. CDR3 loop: CASSRSPGALNTEAFF.

The CDR3 protein is CASTQGGTEAFF. The V call is TRBV12-3 or TRBV12-4, the J call TRBJ1-1. The CDR3 length is 12 residues.

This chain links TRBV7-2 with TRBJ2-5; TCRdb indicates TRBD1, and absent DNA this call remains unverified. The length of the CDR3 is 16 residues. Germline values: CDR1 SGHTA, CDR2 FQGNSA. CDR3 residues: CASSFGLGTGEETQYF.

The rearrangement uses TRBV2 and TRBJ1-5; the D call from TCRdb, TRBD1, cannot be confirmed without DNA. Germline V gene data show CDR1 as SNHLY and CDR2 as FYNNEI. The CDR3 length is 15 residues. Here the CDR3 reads CASSQSGRGNQPQHF.

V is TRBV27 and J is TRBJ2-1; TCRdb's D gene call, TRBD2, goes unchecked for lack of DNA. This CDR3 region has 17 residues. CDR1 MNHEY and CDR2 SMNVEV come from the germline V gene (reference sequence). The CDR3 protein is CASSPSSRVAGGNEQFF.

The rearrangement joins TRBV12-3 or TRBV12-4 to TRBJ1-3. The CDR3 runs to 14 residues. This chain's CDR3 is CASSTPHDGNTIYF.

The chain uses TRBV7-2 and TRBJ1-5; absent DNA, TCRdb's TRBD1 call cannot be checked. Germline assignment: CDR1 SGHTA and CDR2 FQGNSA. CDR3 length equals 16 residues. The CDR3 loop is CASSLVGGVGNQPQHF.

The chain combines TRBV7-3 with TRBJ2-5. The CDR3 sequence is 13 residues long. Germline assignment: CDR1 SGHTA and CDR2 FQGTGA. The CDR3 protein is CASSLGLKETQYF.

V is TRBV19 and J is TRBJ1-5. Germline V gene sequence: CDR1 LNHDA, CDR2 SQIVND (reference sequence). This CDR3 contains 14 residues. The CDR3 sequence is CASSIQDFNQPQHF.

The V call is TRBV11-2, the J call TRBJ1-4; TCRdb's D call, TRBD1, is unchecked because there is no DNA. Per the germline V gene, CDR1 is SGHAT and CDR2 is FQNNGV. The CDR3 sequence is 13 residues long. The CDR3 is CASSRGANEKLFF.

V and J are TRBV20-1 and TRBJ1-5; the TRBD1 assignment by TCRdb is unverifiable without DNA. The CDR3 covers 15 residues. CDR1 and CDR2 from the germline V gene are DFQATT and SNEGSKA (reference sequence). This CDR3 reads CSARSDRYSNQPQHF.

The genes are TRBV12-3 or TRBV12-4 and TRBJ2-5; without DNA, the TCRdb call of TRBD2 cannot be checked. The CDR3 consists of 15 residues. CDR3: CASRHSLAGKETQYF.

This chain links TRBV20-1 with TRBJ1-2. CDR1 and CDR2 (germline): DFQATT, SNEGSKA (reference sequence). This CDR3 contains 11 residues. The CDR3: CSASNSYGYTF.

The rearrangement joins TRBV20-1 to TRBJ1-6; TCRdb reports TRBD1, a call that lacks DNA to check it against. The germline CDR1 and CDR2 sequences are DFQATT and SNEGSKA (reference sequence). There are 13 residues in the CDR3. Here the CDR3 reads CSPGTAGSSPLHF.

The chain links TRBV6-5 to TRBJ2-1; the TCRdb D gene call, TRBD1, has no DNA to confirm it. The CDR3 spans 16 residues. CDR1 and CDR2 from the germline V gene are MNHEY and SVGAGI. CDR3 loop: CASSYSGGLNRDEQFF.

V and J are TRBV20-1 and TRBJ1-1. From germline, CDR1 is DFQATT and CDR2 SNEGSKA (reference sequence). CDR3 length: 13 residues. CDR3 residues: CSAKNGVNTEAFF.

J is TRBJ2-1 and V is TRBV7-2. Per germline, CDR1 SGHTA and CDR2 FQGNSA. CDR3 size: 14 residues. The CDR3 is CASSLAGVYNEQFF.

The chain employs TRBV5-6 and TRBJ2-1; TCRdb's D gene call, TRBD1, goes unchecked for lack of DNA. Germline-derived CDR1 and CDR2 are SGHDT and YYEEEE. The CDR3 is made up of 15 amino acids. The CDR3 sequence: CASSFLGDSYNEQFF. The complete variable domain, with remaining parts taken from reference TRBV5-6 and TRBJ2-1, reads DAGVTQSPTHLIKTRGQQVTLRCSPKSGHDTVSWYQQALGQGPQFIFQYYEEEERQRGNFPDRFSGHQFPNYSSELNVNALLLGDSALYLCASSFLGDSYNEQFFGPGTRLTVL.